These 18 T cell receptor beta chains came from one sample sequenced in a study of cytomegalovirus exposure and HLA in healthy donors. Both 60 Vbeta primers and 13 Jbeta primers went into the PCR. Libraries were prepared by immunoSEQ multiplex PCR; TCRdb keeps only in-frame clonotypes and omits some of them. The sample has 210,000 or so clones; 60% to 85% are singletons. The material sequenced was PBMCs. The source of these receptors is a man aged 40-50 years in good health and CMV-seronegative.

The chain employs TRBV7-2 and TRBJ2-7, with 9 positions matching TRBD1. Germline loops: CDR1 SGHTA, CDR2 FQGNSA. The CDR3 has 13 residues. The J segment lost 4 bases and the V segment lost 5 bases, leaving 3 bases of the junction unmatched. CDR3 nucleotides: TGTGCCAGCAGCGGGGGACAGGGTTACGAGCAGTACTTC. It translates to CASSGGQGYEQYF.

The V and J genes are TRBV11-2 and TRBJ2-1; TRBD2 aligns across 8 bases. The CDR3 has 17 residues. The V and J ends lost 1 base and 0 bases, in that order; junction bases with no gene match: 5. Germline V gene sequence: CDR1 SGHAT, CDR2 FQNNGV. The CDR3 DNA reads as TGTGCCAGCAGCTTAGCGGTACTAGCGGACTCCTACAATGAGCAGTTCTTC. It yields the protein CASSLAVLADSYNEQFF.

This chain connects TRBV28 to TRBJ1-1; 8 bases line up with TRBD1. V lost 8 bases and J lost 6; bases outside the gene matches: 8. From germline, CDR1 is MDHEN and CDR2 SYDVKM. The CDR3 consists of 13 residues. The DNA of the CDR3 is TGTGCCAGCCAAGGACAGGGTATCTCTGAAGCTTTCTTT. Translating it yields CASQGQGISEAFF.

The chain uses TRBV5-1 and TRBJ2-3; 14 bases align to TRBD2. The CDR3 length is 18 residues. Germline V CDR1 and CDR2: SGHRS, YFSETQ. V trimming: 0 bases; J trimming: 3 bases; junction bases outside the gene matches: 6. The CDR3 DNA reads TGCGCCAGCAGCTTGGGGGGACTAGCGGGGGTCGTTACAGATACGCAGTATTTT. It is translated as CASSLGGLAGVVTDTQYF.

The chain couples TRBV9 to TRBJ1-2; TRBD1 matches at 10 bases. Germline trimming cut 3 bases from V and 4 bases from J; bases unmatched to any gene: 9. The CDR3 contains 16 residues. From germline, CDR1 is SGDLS and CDR2 YYNGEE. The DNA of the CDR3 is TGTGCCAGCAGCGGACTAGGGGACAGGGGTGTCTATGGCTACACCTTC. Residues: CASSGLGDRGVYGYTF.

The V call is TRBV5-1, the J call TRBJ2-1; 9 nucleotides agree with TRBD1. From germline, CDR1 is SGHRS and CDR2 YFSETQ. The CDR3 spans 16 residues. Losses at the gene ends were 0 bases for V and 4 bases for J; bases not matched to a gene: 5. CDR3 nucleotides: TGCGCCAGCAGCTTGGATCCGGGACAGGGATACAATGAGCAGTTCTTC. This gives the protein CASSLDPGQGYNEQFF.

The chain uses TRBV7-9 and TRBJ1-4; 7 nucleotides line up with TRBD1. CDR1 and CDR2 (germline): SEHNR, FQNEAQ (reference sequence). The CDR3 spans 15 residues. V shed 1 base, J shed 2 bases, and the junction held 1 base outside the gene matches. Here the CDR3 reads CASSLGGQTNEKLFF. CDR3 coding DNA: TGTGCCAGCAGCTTAGGGGGACAGACTAATGAAAAACTGTTTTTT.

This CDR3 reads CASSGGLNYGYTF. The CDR3 bases are TGTGCCAGCAGTGGGGGGCTAAACTATGGCTACACCTTC. The chain joins TRBV25-1 to TRBJ1-2; TRBD1 might be the D (6 bases). The germline V gene encodes CDR1 MGHDK and CDR2 SYGVNS. V was pared by 4 bases and J by 2 bases, with 8 bases between. This CDR3 is built from 13 residues.

The chain couples TRBV6-6 to TRBJ2-1, with D unresolved. Trimming pared 2 bases from V and 8 bases from J, leaving 7 bases between. The CDR3 runs to 12 residues. Germline V gives CDR1 MNHNY, CDR2 SVGAGI (reference sequence). The CDR3 protein is CASSYGRDEQFF. CDR3 sequence (DNA): TGTGCCAGCAGTTACGGCCGGGATGAGCAGTTCTTC.

This clone was seen just once. The chain combines TRBV10-3 with TRBJ1-1; TRBD1 is a possible D gene (6 bases). CDR1 ENHRY and CDR2 SYGVKD come from the germline V gene. Trimming removed 3 bases from V and 8 bases from J, with 13 bases in between. The CDR3 has 13 amino acids. The CDR3 DNA is TGTGCCATCAGTGATGGTACAGGGCGAGAAGCTTTCTTT. Its protein is CAISDGTGREAFF.

The chain carries TRBV28 and TRBJ2-1; 10 nucleotides agree with TRBD1. Germline lookup yields CDR1 MDHEN and CDR2 SYDVKM. The junction had 2 bases not matched to a gene; V was cut back by 0 bases and J by 6 bases. This CDR3 has 15 residues. CDR3 amino acids: CASSLWGQGPNEQFF. The DNA of the CDR3 is TGTGCCAGCAGTTTATGGGGACAGGGGCCCAATGAGCAGTTCTTC.

The chain employs TRBV14 and TRBJ1-1; weak D call: TRBD1 (5 bases). The V end was cut by 2 bases, the J end by 4 bases, with 14 bases between. CDR1 and CDR2 from the germline V gene are SGHDN and FVKESK. CDR3 size: 15 residues. CDR3 amino acids: CASSQIGGLGTEAFF. In DNA form, the CDR3 reads TGTGCCAGCAGCCAAATCGGGGGATTGGGCACTGAAGCTTTCTTT.

This CDR3 reads CASSPPGSGEKLFF. In DNA, the CDR3 is TGTGCCAGCTCACCACCGGGCAGCGGTGAAAAACTGTTTTTT. The rearrangement joins TRBV18 to TRBJ1-4; D is unresolved. The CDR3 totals 14 residues. The V gene's germline CDR1 is KGHSH and CDR2 LQKENI. Trimming cost V 0 bases and J 7 bases, with 9 bases left between them.

The CDR3 region has the DNA TGTGCCAGCAGCTTATACTACGAGCAGTACTTC. Its translation: CASSLYYEQYF. The chain uses TRBV7-9 and TRBJ2-7; D not certain. The ends were cut back, 2 bases at V and 3 bases at J, with 2 bases in the middle. The CDR3 length is 11 residues. Germline values: CDR1 SEHNR, CDR2 FQNEAQ (reference sequence).

The genes are TRBV7-9 and TRBJ2-5, with TRBD1 as a possible D gene (5 bases). Trimming took 3 bases from V and 0 from J, leaving 11 bases between them. CDR3 size: 15 residues. Per the germline V gene, CDR1 is SEHNR and CDR2 is FQNEAQ (reference sequence). CDR3 sequence (DNA): TGTGCCAGCAGCTTGGGGCCGATGTACCAAGAGACCCAGTACTTC. Its protein product is CASSLGPMYQETQYF. The complete variable domain, with remaining parts taken from reference TRBV7-9 and TRBJ2-5, reads DTGVSQNPRHKITKRGQNVTFRCDPISEHNRLYWYRQTLGQGPEFLTYFQNEAQLEKSRLLSDRFSAERPKGSFSTLEIQRTEQGDSAMYLCASSLGPMYQETQYFGPGTRLLVL.

This clone was counted a few times. The chain couples TRBV4-1 to TRBJ2-3; 10 positions match TRBD2. Germline V CDR1 and CDR2: MGHRA, YSYEKL. The CDR3 has 15 residues. V lost 4 bases to trimming and J lost 4 bases; unmatched junction nucleotides: 5. DNA for the CDR3: TGCGCCAGCAGCCCTAGCGGGAGTCCTTCAGATACGCAGTATTTT. It is translated as CASSPSGSPSDTQYF.

This clone appeared once. The CDR3: CASRMERTGELFF. The CDR3 region has the DNA TGTGCCAGCAGAATGGAGAGGACCGGGGAGCTGTTTTTT. This chain links TRBV28 with TRBJ2-2; unclear D gene. There are 13 residues in the CDR3. V was cut by 6 bases and J by 5 bases, with 10 bases left in between. The V gene's germline CDR1 is MDHEN and CDR2 SYDVKM.

Comment on this clone: Compared with germline, one end of the junction differs, possibly owing to a read error. The CDR3 is CASSAPQGNTEAFF. CDR3 bases: TGTGCCAGCTCAGCACCGCAGGGAAACACTGAAGCTTTCTTT. The chain recombines TRBV18 with TRBJ1-1, with D possibly TRBD1 on 5 matching bases. Germline V gives CDR1 KGHSH, CDR2 LQKENI. This CDR3 comprises 14 residues.